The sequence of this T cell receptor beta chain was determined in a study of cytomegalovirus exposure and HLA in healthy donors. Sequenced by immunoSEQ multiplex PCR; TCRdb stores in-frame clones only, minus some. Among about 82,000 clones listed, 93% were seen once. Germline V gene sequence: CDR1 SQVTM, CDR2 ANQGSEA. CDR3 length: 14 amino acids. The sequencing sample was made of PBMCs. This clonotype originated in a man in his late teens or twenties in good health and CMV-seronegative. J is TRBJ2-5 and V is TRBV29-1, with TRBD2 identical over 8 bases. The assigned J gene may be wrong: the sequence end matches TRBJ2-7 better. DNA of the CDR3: TGCAGCGTTGAATGGCGGGGGGACCTCTACGAGCAGTACTTC. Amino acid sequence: CSVEWRGDLYEQYF.